This T cell receptor (beta chain) stems from a study of vaccination and CD4 T cells after COVID-19. Study summary: Post-vaccine sampling followed dose two by a median roughly 74 days (range 14 to 241). Whole-study findings and limits: Spike mono-reactivity marked 304 of 307 vaccine-specific clones in convalescent patients.

As for treatment: approximately 9-day PBMC culture with coronavirus spike peptide pools or control peptides (ViraFEST assay). ViraFEST enlarged antigen-specific T cell populations with peptide pools and afterwards sequenced TCRs. Oncomine TCR Beta short-read sequencing was applied to DNA from cultured CD4+ T cells. Extraction of genomic DNA was performed on cultured CD4+ T cells. TCRdb passed the PCR reads through MiXCR, listing each CDR3 protein once. In the table there are approximately 16,000 distinct CDR3 sequences, 25% to 35% of which are singletons. Germline V gives CDR1 MNHNS, CDR2 SASEGT. The V end was cut by 6 bases, the J end by 2 bases, with 9 bases between. This CDR3 is 13 amino acids long. For this clonotype: Its antigen is unknown.

Sequenced input: cultured CD4+ T cells from blood. The clonotype comes from a human donor with COVID-19. The genes are TRBV6-1 and TRBJ2-3; D unresolved. The CDR3 nucleotides read TGTGCCAGCAGCCTACGAGTCACAGATACGCAGTATTTT. It translates to CASSLRVTDTQYF.